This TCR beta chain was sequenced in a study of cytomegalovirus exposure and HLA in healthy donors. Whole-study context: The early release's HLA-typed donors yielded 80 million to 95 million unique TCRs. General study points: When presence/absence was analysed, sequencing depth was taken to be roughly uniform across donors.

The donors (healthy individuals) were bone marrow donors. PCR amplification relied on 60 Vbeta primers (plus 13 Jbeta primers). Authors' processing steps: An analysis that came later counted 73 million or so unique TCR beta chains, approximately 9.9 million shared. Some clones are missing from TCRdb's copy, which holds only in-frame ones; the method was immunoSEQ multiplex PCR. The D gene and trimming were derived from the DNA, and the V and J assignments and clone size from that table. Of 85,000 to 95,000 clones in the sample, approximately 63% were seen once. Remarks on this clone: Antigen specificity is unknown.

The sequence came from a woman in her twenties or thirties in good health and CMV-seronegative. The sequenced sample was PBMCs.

CDR3 sequence (DNA): TGTGCCAGCAGTGTTTCACCGGGATTCTCAGGATCCAATGAGCAGTTCTTC. The encoded protein is CASSVSPGFSGSNEQFF. V is TRBV27 and J is TRBJ2-1, with D possibly TRBD2 on 5 matching bases. CDR3 length equals 17 residues. Deletions cut 5 bases from V and 6 bases from J, with 23 bases between. Germline V lookup: CDR1 MNHEY, CDR2 SMNVEV (reference sequence).